The 21 T cell receptor beta chains below were found in one sample sequenced in a study of T cell responses to AZD1222 COVID-19 vaccine. Measured with immunoSEQ multiplex PCR; TCRdb has only the in-frame clones, and not every one. This sample has approximately 99,000 clones, with approximately 89% found just once. Here the sequenced sample was peripheral blood, taken 28 days after the second AZD1222 dose. All receptors come from an adult who received the AZD1222 COVID-19 vaccine.

The V call is TRBV28, the J call TRBJ2-1, with 8 bases that match TRBD2. The CDR3 consists of 16 residues. J was trimmed by 6 bases and V by 5 bases; bases with no gene match: 12. Germline V gene sequence: CDR1 MDHEN, CDR2 SYDVKM. The CDR3 nucleotides are TGTGCCAGCAGTCCCCCGGGACTAGTATCCCCCAATGAGCAGTTCTTC. It yields the protein CASSPPGLVSPNEQFF. Drawing the rest from reference TRBV28 and TRBJ2-1, the complete variable domain is DVKVTQSSRYLVKRTGEKVFLECVQDMDHENMFWYRQDPGLGLRLIYFSYDVKMKEKGDIPEGYSVSREKKERFSLILESASTNQTSMYLCASSPPGLVSPNEQFFGPGTRLTVL.

This clone was seen a single time. The chain links TRBV5-8 to TRBJ2-7, with 9 bases lining up with TRBD1. Unmatched junction bases numbered 14, after V lost 5 bases and J lost 5 bases. CDR1 SGHTS and CDR2 YDEGEE come from the germline V gene. There are 16 residues in the CDR3. This chain's CDR3 is CASRLLLGQGAHEQYF. In DNA form, the CDR3 reads TGTGCCAGCAGACTATTATTGGGACAGGGTGCCCACGAGCAGTACTTC.

The chain combines TRBV5-1 with TRBJ1-2; D is uncertain. With 3 bases removed from V and 7 bases from J, the gap between germline ends came to 19 bases. The CDR3 has 15 amino acids. CDR1 is SGHRS, CDR2 YFSETQ, per germline. The CDR3 is CASSSSYDGLSGYTF. The DNA for the CDR3 is TGCGCCAGCAGCTCCTCATATGACGGGTTGAGTGGCTACACCTTC.

The chain couples TRBV5-1 to TRBJ2-1, with TRBD1 matching over 7 bases. The CDR3 is 16 amino acids. Looked up from germline, CDR1 is SGHRS and CDR2 is YFSETQ. V shed 4 bases, J shed 4 bases, and the junction held 11 bases outside the gene matches. The CDR3 DNA follows: TGCGCCAGCAGCAACATACCGGGACAGAATTACAATGAGCAGTTCTTC. This translates into CASSNIPGQNYNEQFF.

This chain uses TRBV5-3 with TRBJ1-6; D is undetermined. TRBV5-3 is assigned to the ORF class and has an uncertain function. Trimming stripped 3 bases from V and 6 bases from J, with 22 bases between. The CDR3 length is 18 residues. Written as DNA, the CDR3 is TGTGCCAGAAGCTCGCCCCTGGGATGGGGAGTTAGTAATTCACCCCTCCACTTT. Translated, it gives CARSSPLGWGVSNSPLHF.

V and J are TRBV12-3 or TRBV12-4 and TRBJ2-2; the D is unclear. Trimming pared 3 bases from V and 3 bases from J, leaving 5 bases between. The CDR3 is 13 residues long. The CDR3 sequence is CASSFTYTGELFF. In nucleotides, the CDR3 is TGTGCCAGCAGTTTTACGTACACCGGGGAGCTGTTTTTT.

The chain has TRBV25-1 and TRBJ2-2; D remains ambiguous. This CDR3 has 12 residues. The V end lost 5 bases, the J end lost 5 bases, and 6 bases lay between the germline ends. Germline V gene data show CDR1 as MGHDK and CDR2 as SYGVNS. CDR3 coding DNA: TGTGCCAGCAGTTATAAGACCGGGGAGCTGTTTTTT. Protein sequence: CASSYKTGELFF.

This clone was detected a few times. The V call is TRBV10-1, the J call TRBJ1-3; D is ambiguous. Trimming took 7 bases from V and 8 from J, leaving 9 bases between them. In germline, CDR1 is WNHNN, CDR2 SYGVQD (reference sequence). The CDR3 sequence is 11 residues long. The CDR3 here is CASKSGDTIYF. CDR3 in DNA: TGCGCCAGCAAGTCGGGAGACACCATATATTTT.

The genes are TRBV7-8 and TRBJ2-7; D is perhaps TRBD2 (6 bases). Trimming pared 3 bases from V and 5 bases from J, leaving 14 bases between. Germline CDR1 SGHVS, CDR2 FQNEAQ. CDR3 length equals 14 residues. CDR3 DNA: TGTGCCAGCAGCTTCGGAGGGCCTGGGGACGAGCAGTACTTC. Protein product: CASSFGGPGDEQYF.

V is TRBV15 and J is TRBJ1-5, with D tentatively TRBD1 (6 bases). Germline CDR1 and CDR2: LNHNV and YYDKDF (reference sequence). CDR3 size: 15 residues. Trimming stripped 9 bases from V and 3 bases from J, with 18 bases between. The DNA of the CDR3 is TGTGCCACAAACGACAGGACAAGCCCCAATCAGCCCCAGCATTTT. This codes for CATNDRTSPNQPQHF.

The chain combines TRBV19 with TRBJ2-7; D possibly corresponds to TRBD2 (6 bases). With 5 bases removed from V and 3 bases from J, the gap between germline ends came to 11 bases. The CDR3 runs to 13 residues. The germline CDR1 and CDR2 sequences are LNHDA and SQIVND (reference sequence). The CDR3 coding sequence is TGTGCCAGTAGTCGGGGGACCAACTACGAGCAGTACTTC. It encodes CASSRGTNYEQYF. Full variable domain (rest looked up from reference TRBV19 and TRBJ2-7): DGGITQSPKYLFRKEGQNVTLSCEQNLNHDAMYWYRQDPGQGLRLIYYSQIVNDFQKGDIAEGYSVSREKKESFPLTVTSAQKNPTAFYLCASSRGTNYEQYFGPGTRLTVT.

The chain links TRBV10-3 to TRBJ1-5, with D perhaps TRBD1 (6 bases). V shed 8 bases and J shed 3 bases, with 8 bases lying between them. CDR1 is ENHRY and CDR2 is SYGVKD in the germline V gene. The CDR3 length is 12 residues. CDR3 protein: CAIGQPNQPQHF. The CDR3 DNA follows: TGTGCCATCGGACAGCCCAATCAGCCCCAGCATTTT.

This clone was counted once. V is TRBV6-5 and J is TRBJ1-2, with 8 nucleotides matching TRBD1. With V trimmed by 8 bases and J by 6 bases, 5 bases remained unmatched. The CDR3 is 12 amino acids. Germline V lookup: CDR1 MNHEY, CDR2 SVGAGI. This CDR3 is CASQTGANGYTF. The CDR3, as DNA: TGTGCCAGCCAGACAGGGGCGAATGGCTACACCTTC.

J is TRBJ1-4 and V is TRBV7-2; D gene uncertain. Trimming shortened V by 5 bases and J by 7 bases, and 11 bases separated the two germline ends. The CDR3 is made up of 13 amino acids. Germline CDR1 is SGHTA and CDR2 is FQGNSA. CDR3 sequence (DNA): TGTGCCAGCAGCCAACAAGGTCTTGAAAAACTGTTTTTT. Translation gives CASSQQGLEKLFF.

CDR3: CASSPRQGNPYEQYF. DNA of the CDR3: TGCGCCAGCAGCCCTCGACAGGGGAACCCCTACGAGCAGTACTTC. The rearrangement joins TRBV4-1 to TRBJ2-7; 8 bases align to TRBD1. The V gene end was trimmed by 4 bases and the J gene end by 2 bases; junction bases not matched to a gene: 7. The CDR3 is made up of 15 amino acids. CDR1 MGHRA and CDR2 YSYEKL come from the germline V gene.

The gene calls are TRBV7-6 and TRBJ2-4; D call uncertain. Germline V gives CDR1 SGHVS, CDR2 FNYEAQ. CDR3 length: 17 residues. Deletions cut 1 base from V and 0 bases from J, with 13 bases between. The CDR3 protein is CASSLGPLVGAKNIQYF. Here the CDR3 DNA reads TGTGCCAGCAGCTTAGGCCCACTGGTCGGAGCCAAAAACATTCAGTACTTC.

The chain carries TRBV6-6 and TRBJ1-5; D is unresolved. Trimming took off 6 bases at V and 5 bases at J, with 14 bases between the two ends. CDR3 length: 14 residues. CDR1 MNHNY and CDR2 SVGAGI come from the germline V gene (reference sequence). The CDR3 spells CASRHIGSDQPQHF. The CDR3, as DNA: TGTGCCAGCAGACATATCGGAAGCGATCAGCCCCAGCATTTT.

The rearrangement links TRBV28 to TRBJ1-2; 10 bases are shared with TRBD1. The junction had 8 bases not matched to a gene; V was cut back by 10 bases and J by 6 bases. The CDR3 contains 13 residues. Germline V gene sequence: CDR1 MDHEN, CDR2 SYDVKM. The CDR3 nucleotides read TGTGCCATCCCGACAGGGGGCGCCGATGGCTACACCTTC. This translates into CAIPTGGADGYTF.

DNA of the CDR3: TGCAGCGTTGAGGGCAGGGGAAGCGAACTGTTTTTT. Encoded protein: CSVEGRGSELFF. This chain joins TRBV29-1 and TRBJ1-4, with D possibly being TRBD1 (6 bases). V was pared by 3 bases and J by 12 bases, with 14 bases between. This CDR3 region has 12 residues. Germline values: CDR1 SQVTM, CDR2 ANQGSEA.

V usage is TRBV6-5 and J usage is TRBJ1-2; D ambiguous. Trimming cost V 7 bases and J 4 bases, with 7 bases left between them. Germline loops: CDR1 MNHEY, CDR2 SVGAGI. The CDR3 has 11 residues. CDR3 amino acids: CASTARYGYTF. In nucleotides, the CDR3 is TGTGCCAGCACAGCCCGCTATGGCTACACCTTC.

This clone was found once. The chain uses TRBV25-1 and TRBJ2-7; unclear D gene. The CDR3 runs 13 residues. In germline, CDR1 is MGHDK, CDR2 SYGVNS. V dropped 5 bases and J dropped 2 bases, with 10 bases sitting between them. CDR3 protein: CASSTDWAYEQYF. CDR3 bases: TGTGCCAGCAGTACCGACTGGGCCTACGAGCAGTACTTC.